Listed below are T cell receptor beta chains from one sample, sequenced in a study of beta chain features in type 1 diabetes. The repertoire was sequenced with immunoSEQ multiplex PCR; TCRdb's copy has only in-frame clones and lacks some. The sample lists more than 300,000 clones, roughly 12% occurring once. Sequencing was performed on naive CD4+ T cells from blood. These receptors came from a woman in her late teens or twenties with type 1 diabetes. Both conserved end residues are part of each CDR3. Fields, in order: D gene, V gene, clone size, J gene, CDR3 protein, CDR3 DNA. The D gene is left open where the match is weak. Part of the rows lack a size; the others show once, few, many or a class for expanded clones.

>-|TRBV4-3|-|TRBJ1-5
CASPRRRPQHF
TGCGCCAGCCCCCGCAGAAGGCCCCAGCATTTT
>-|TRBV21-1|once|TRBJ1-4
CASSKTPAGQGNEKLFF
TGTGCCAGCAGCAAAACACCGGCGGGACAGGGGAATGAAAAACTGTTTTTT
>-|TRBV28|few|TRBJ2-7
CASSLGSSYEQYF
TGTGCCAGCAGCCTAGGGAGCTCCTACGAGCAGTACTTC
>-|TRBV11-3|-|TRBJ2-7
CASSNGGFAYEQYF
TGTGCCAGCAGTAATGGGGGCTTCGCCTACGAGCAGTACTTC
>-|TRBV7-2|few|TRBJ1-5
CASSLEYRQPQHF
TGTGCCAGCAGCTTGGAGTATCGGCAGCCCCAGCATTTT
>-|TRBV18|few|TRBJ1-5
CASSPGAVDQPQHF
TGTGCCAGCTCACCAGGGGCTGTGGATCAGCCCCAGCATTTT
>TRBD2|TRBV2|-|TRBJ2-3
CASSDYPGTSGTDTQYF
TGTGCCAGCAGTGATTACCCCGGGACTAGCGGCACAGATACGCAGTATTTT
>-|TRBV5-1|-|TRBJ2-1
CASSLGQSSYNEQFF
TGCGCCAGCAGCTTGGGCCAGTCAAGCTACAATGAGCAGTTCTTC
>TRBD2|TRBV11-2|-|TRBJ2-5
CASSLGVAGGPYQETQYF
TGTGCCAGCAGCTTAGGGGTAGCGGGGGGGCCGTACCAAGAGACCCAGTACTTC
>-|TRBV11-2|-|TRBJ1-1
CASREQLNTEAFF
TGTGCCAGCAGAGAACAGTTGAACACTGAAGCTTTCTTT
>-|TRBV4-1|-|TRBJ1-4
CASSQHLSGVATNEKLFF
TGCGCCAGCAGCCAACACCTAAGCGGGGTTGCAACTAATGAAAAACTGTTTTTT
>TRBD2|TRBV7-2|few|TRBJ2-1
CASSATLAGVLEQFF
TGTGCCAGCAGCGCCACACTAGCGGGAGTCCTTGAGCAGTTCTTC
>TRBD1|TRBV18|few|TRBJ2-5
CASSPDREETQYF
TGTGCCAGCTCACCGGACAGGGAAGAGACCCAGTACTTC
>-|TRBV18|few|TRBJ2-6
CASSPAQGTAPSGANVLTF
TGTGCCAGCTCCCCCGCACAGGGAACGGCACCCTCTGGGGCCAACGTCCTGACTTTC
>TRBD2|TRBV2|few|TRBJ2-7
CASSEPGLAGGTYEQYF
TGTGCCAGCAGTGAACCCGGACTAGCGGGGGGGACCTACGAGCAGTACTTC
>TRBD1|TRBV5-6|few|TRBJ2-3
CASSWGQGADTQYF
TGTGCCAGCAGCTGGGGACAGGGGGCAGATACGCAGTATTTT
>TRBD2|TRBV20-1|few|TRBJ2-7
CSAGTTYEQYF
TGCAGTGCTGGGACTACCTACGAGCAGTACTTC
>-|TRBV7-9|-|TRBJ1-4
CASSLPLLHEKLFF
TGTGCCAGCAGCTTACCGCTCCTACATGAAAAACTGTTTTTT
>-|TRBV6-5|-|TRBJ1-2
CASSYGRQINYGYTF
TGTGCCAGCAGTTACGGTCGACAGATTAACTATGGCTACACCTTC
>TRBD1|TRBV15|-|TRBJ2-2
CATRTTGGSGELFF
TGTGCCACCAGGACCACAGGGGGCTCCGGGGAGCTGTTTTTT
>-|TRBV11-2|-|TRBJ2-2
CASSPDIRTGELFF
TGTGCCAGCAGCCCCGACATACGCACCGGGGAGCTGTTTTTT
>-|TRBV4-3|few|TRBJ2-2
CASSFTAGELFF
TGCGCCAGCAGCTTTACGGCCGGGGAGCTGTTTTTT
>-|TRBV28|-|TRBJ2-7
CASSGPAGFREGEQYF
TGTGCCAGCAGTGGTCCGGCGGGATTCCGAGAGGGGGAGCAGTACTTC
>-|TRBV10-2|-|TRBJ1-2
CASSEGQNYGYTF
TGCGCCAGCAGTGAGGGGCAGAACTATGGCTACACCTTC
>-|TRBV7-3|few|TRBJ2-1
CASSLSWSSYNEQFF
TGTGCCAGCAGCTTATCGTGGAGCTCCTACAATGAGCAGTTCTTC
>-|TRBV18|-|TRBJ2-1
CASSPQARGDNEQFF
TGTGCCAGCTCACCACAGGCCAGAGGTGACAATGAGCAGTTCTTC